These 3 T cell receptor beta chains were all obtained from the same sample, sequenced in a study of blood T cell repertoires in COVID-19. Sequencing used immunoSEQ multiplex PCR; TCRdb keeps in-frame clones, though not all of them. The sample gives some 130,000 clones, approximately 83% of which show up once; 11% is in the top ten. Sequenced material: peripheral blood. All receptors come from a man older than 75 with acute or convalescent COVID-19.

The V call is TRBV19, the J call TRBJ2-3; 9 nucleotides match TRBD1. This CDR3 is 17 amino acids long. The germline gives CDR1 LNHDA, CDR2 SQIVND (reference sequence). With V trimmed by 4 bases and J by 0 bases, 8 bases remained unmatched. This CDR3 reads CASSNLGTGLSTDTQYF. In DNA form, the CDR3 reads TGTGCCAGTAGTAACCTAGGGACAGGGCTTAGCACAGATACGCAGTATTTT.

The J gene is TRBJ1-2, the V gene TRBV12-3 or TRBV12-4; TRBD1 matches at 7 bases. The CDR3 length is 12 residues. V shed 8 bases and J 8 bases; nucleotides not matched to a gene: 8. The CDR3 here is CASSRGRGGYTF. The DNA of the CDR3 is TGTGCCAGCTCGAGGGGGCGGGGCGGCTACACCTTC.

This chain links TRBV28 with TRBJ1-1; D is perhaps TRBD1 (5 bases). The germline V and J ends were trimmed by 4 bases and 0 bases, with 12 bases remaining between them. CDR1 MDHEN and CDR2 SYDVKM come from the germline V gene. There are 15 residues in the CDR3. The chain's CDR3 is CASSSWGLMNTEAFF. In nucleotides, the CDR3 is TGTGCCAGCAGTTCTTGGGGCCTCATGAACACTGAAGCTTTCTTT.